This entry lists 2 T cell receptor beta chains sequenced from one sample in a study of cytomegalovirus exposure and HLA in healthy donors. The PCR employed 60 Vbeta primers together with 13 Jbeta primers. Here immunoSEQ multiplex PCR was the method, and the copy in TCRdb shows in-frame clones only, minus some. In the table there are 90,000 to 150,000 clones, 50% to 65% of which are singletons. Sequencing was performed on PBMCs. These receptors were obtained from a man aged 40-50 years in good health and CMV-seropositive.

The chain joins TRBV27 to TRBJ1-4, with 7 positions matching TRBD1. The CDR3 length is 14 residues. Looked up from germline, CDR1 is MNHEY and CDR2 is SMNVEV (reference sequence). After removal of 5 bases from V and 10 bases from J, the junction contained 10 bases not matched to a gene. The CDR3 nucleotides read TGTGCCAGCAGTCCGACAGGGCTTGGGGGAAAACTGTTTTTT. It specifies CASSPTGLGGKLFF.

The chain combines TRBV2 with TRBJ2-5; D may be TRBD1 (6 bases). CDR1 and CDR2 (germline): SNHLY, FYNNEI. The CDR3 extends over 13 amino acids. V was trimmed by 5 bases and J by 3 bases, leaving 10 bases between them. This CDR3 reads CASSRTVKETQYF. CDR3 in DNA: TGTGCCAGCAGTCGGACAGTAAAAGAGACCCAGTACTTC.